The 9 T cell receptor beta chains below were found in one sample sequenced in a study of circulating CD8 cells and anti-PD-1 response in melanoma. Live CD3+CD8+TCRalphabeta+ cells were sorted into four subsets by PD-1 and/or TIGIT. The QIAseq Immune Repertoire TCR panel built the libraries from roughly 15 ng of total RNA. Using its own MiXCR run on the reads, TCRdb lists one record per CDR3 protein. This repertoire shows about 460 distinct CDR3 sequences, about 8.3% found once; its top ten account for around 18%. The sample in question was CD8+ T cells from PBMCs, obtained at baseline or after one month of anti-PD-1 therapy (not recorded which). The receptors here all came from a human donor with melanoma.

This clonotype is judged medium-sized. The CDR3 sequence: CSARELAEPYEQYF. The DNA of the CDR3 is TGCAGTGCTAGAGAGCTAGCGGAACCCTACGAGCAGTACTTC. The chain has TRBV20-1 and TRBJ2-7, with TRBD2 matching over 7 bases. The CDR3 sequence is 14 residues long. After removal of 0 bases from V and 2 bases from J, the junction contained 4 bases not matched to a gene. Germline V CDR1 and CDR2: DFQATT, SNEGSKA (reference sequence).

A note on this clonotype: This sequence may be a read error, since a much larger clone differs from it by one base. V and J are TRBV10-3 and TRBJ1-1; possible D gene TRBD1, 5 bases. Per germline, CDR1 ENHRY and CDR2 SYGVKD. This CDR3 spans 14 amino acids. DNA for the CDR3: TGTGCCATCAGCTCCAGGGATATGAACACTGAAACTTTCTTT. The encoded protein is CAISSRDMNTETFF.

This clonotype is large by share. This rearrangement joins TRBV19 to TRBJ2-2, with D unresolved. V was shortened by 1 base and J by 2 bases, with 5 bases between the two germline ends. The CDR3 loop spans 14 amino acids. Germline CDR1 LNHDA, CDR2 SQIVND (reference sequence). The CDR3 coding sequence is TGTGCCAGTAGTATAGCGGCTAACACCGGGGAGCTGTTTTTT. As protein: CASSIAANTGELFF.

In this sample, this clonotype is large (0.1 to 1%). This sequence joins TRBV29-1 and TRBJ1-2; D is unresolved. Between the trimmed V and J ends, which lost 7 bases and 6 bases, there was a span of 15 bases. The V gene's germline CDR1 is SQVTM and CDR2 ANQGSEA. CDR3 length equals 12 residues. The CDR3: CSAAVASDGYTF. The CDR3 DNA is TGCAGCGCCGCTGTTGCCTCCGATGGCTACACCTTC.

In this sample, this clonotype is large. This chain joins TRBV6-6 and TRBJ2-6; D gene ambiguous. The CDR3 spans 14 residues. V lost 5 bases and J 1 base, leaving 6 bases between the germline ends. Germline V gives CDR1 MNHNY, CDR2 SVGAGI (reference sequence). Here the CDR3 reads CASSQDSGANVLTF. For the CDR3, the DNA is TGTGCCAGCAGTCAAGATTCTGGGGCCAACGTCCTGACTTTC.

This clonotype is large (0.1 to 1%) in the sample. The rearrangement joins TRBV5-6 to TRBJ2-7; TRBD2 agrees at 9 bases. V was clipped by 2 bases and J by 7 bases; unmatched bases: 7. Germline V gene lookup returns CDR1 SGHDT and CDR2 YYEEEE. The CDR3 has 14 residues. CDR3 nucleotides: TGTGCCAGCAGCTTTTGGGTGACTAGCGGAGAGCAGTACTTC. Translation: CASSFWVTSGEQYF.

The chain carries TRBV29-1 and TRBJ2-1, with TRBD2 identical over 7 bases. After removal of 6 bases from V and 6 bases from J, the junction contained 5 bases not matched to a gene. The CDR3 has 12 residues. Germline CDR1 is SQVTM and CDR2 is ANQGSEA. For the CDR3, the DNA is TGCAGCGTCGGGGGGACGGTCAATGAGCAGTTCTTC. Protein: CSVGGTVNEQFF.

A note on this clonotype: The CDR3 does not end in the conserved phenylalanine or tryptophan, so this is likely a read error. The rearrangement links TRBV29-1 to TRBJ2-7, with 7 bases lining up with TRBD1. The trim removed 7 bases at V and 6 bases at J, leaving 9 bases unmatched. Per the germline V gene, CDR1 is SQVTM and CDR2 is ANQGSEA. This CDR3 has 12 amino acids. CDR3 sequence: CSANTGTAEQYS. CDR3 DNA: TGCAGCGCAAATACCGGGACAGCCGAGCAGTACTCC.

This clonotype is labeled medium-sized. The rearrangement links TRBV5-1 to TRBJ2-7; a weak D match, TRBD1 (5 bases). Germline CDR1 SGHRS, CDR2 YFSETQ. The V end was cut by 0 bases, the J end by 2 bases, with 9 bases between. The CDR3 length is 14 residues. CDR3 sequence (DNA): TGCGCCAGCAGCTTGGAGCAGGGCACCTACGAGCAGTACTTC. Its protein is CASSLEQGTYEQYF.